A selection of T cell receptor beta chains follows, all from one sample in a study of PD-1 blockade in classical Hodgkin lymphoma. Assay used: immunoSEQ multiplex PCR; TCRdb lists only in-frame clones, some missing. The table lists some 93,000 clones, around 78% of them singletons. Sample: peripheral blood mononuclear cells (PBMCs), taken before the fourth cycle of nivolumab. The receptors were gathered from a human donor with classical Hodgkin lymphoma. Both conserved end residues are part of each CDR3. D genes are given only for firm matches. Some rows mark clone size as missing; the rest say once, few, many or name a class of expanded clone.

>-|TRBJ2-3|-|TRBV27
TGTGCCAGCAGAAGTCTACTCACAGATACGCAGTATTTT
CASRSLLTDTQYF
>-|TRBJ1-5|-|TRBV6-9
TGTGCCAGCAGTCGACCGGTTGAGGGGCAGCCCCAGCATTTT
CASSRPVEGQPQHF
>TRBD2|TRBJ2-3|-|TRBV29-1
TGCAGCGTTGGACCTAGCGGGAGAGTCGGCACAGATACGCAGTATTTT
CSVGPSGRVGTDTQYF
>-|TRBJ2-5|-|TRBV7-9
TGTGCCAGCAGCTTTGGAGGGCACGAGACCCAGTACTTC
CASSFGGHETQYF
>TRBD1|TRBJ2-7|-|TRBV6-1
TGTGCCAGCAGTGTTCCGGGACAGTCCTACGAGCAGTACTTC
CASSVPGQSYEQYF
>TRBD1|TRBJ1-4|-|TRBV6-5
TGTGCCAGCAGTTACCCTCCGGGACAGGGAGGGGGAAAACTGTTTTTT
CASSYPPGQGGGKLFF
>-|TRBJ2-2|-|TRBV5-4
TGTGCCAGCAGCCTTTTGCAAACAGCGAACACCGGGGAGCTGTTTTTT
CASSLLQTANTGELFF
>-|TRBJ2-1|-|TRBV10-3
TGTGCCATCAGTACTAGCCAAACCTACAATGAGCAGTTCTTC
CAISTSQTYNEQFF
>-|TRBJ2-5|once|TRBV5-6
TGTGCCAGCAGCTTGCCCCCAGGAGAGACCCAGTACTTC
CASSLPPGETQYF
>-|TRBJ2-1|-|TRBV7-8
TGTGCCAGCAGGGCTGGGGCAGGTAATGAGCAGTTCTTC
CASRAGAGNEQFF
>-|TRBJ2-2|-|TRBV29-1
TGCAGCGTTGCGGGGGCTACCGGGGAGCTGTTTTTT
CSVAGATGELFF
>-|TRBJ2-4|-|TRBV7-9
TGTGCCAGCAGCTTATCGTCGATTCTAAACATTCAGTACTTC
CASSLSSILNIQYF
>TRBD1|TRBJ2-6|-|TRBV10-3
TGTGCCATCACGGGAACCGACAGGGATTTGTCTGGGGCCAACGTCCTGACTTTC
CAITGTDRDLSGANVLTF
>TRBD2|TRBJ2-3|-|TRBV10-3
TGTGCCATCAGTCTAGCGGGGGCGGATACGCAGTATTTT
CAISLAGADTQYF
>-|TRBJ2-2|-|TRBV28
TGTGCCAGCTTGCACTCCCGAAAGAACACCGGGGAGCTGTTTTTT
CASLHSRKNTGELFF
>-|TRBJ2-5|-|TRBV5-4
TGTGCCAGCAGCCAACCGGCCACGGGGCGGACCCAGTACTTC
CASSQPATGRTQYF
>-|TRBJ1-2|-|TRBV9
TGTGCCAGCAGCGTAGGGGCCGCCACTAACTATGGCTACACCTTC
CASSVGAATNYGYTF
>-|TRBJ1-4|once|TRBV19
TGTGCCAGTAGTATTCGGGGGGGAACTAATGAAAAACTGTTTTTT
CASSIRGGTNEKLFF
>TRBD2|TRBJ2-1|-|TRBV7-2
TGTGCCAGCAGCTTAGGGGTTAGCGGGAACTACAATGAGCAGTTCTTC
CASSLGVSGNYNEQFF
>-|TRBJ1-1|-|TRBV2
TGTGCCAGCAGGCCTCTGGCGGCTGCTGAAGCTTTCTTT
CASRPLAAAEAFF
>-|TRBJ1-1|-|TRBV7-9
TGTGCCAGCAGCTTAGGGAGTGAAGCTTTCTTT
CASSLGSEAFF
>TRBD1|TRBJ2-1|-|TRBV27
TGTGCCAGCAGTTTAGAGGGGGCTAGGTACAATGAGCAGTTCTTC
CASSLEGARYNEQFF